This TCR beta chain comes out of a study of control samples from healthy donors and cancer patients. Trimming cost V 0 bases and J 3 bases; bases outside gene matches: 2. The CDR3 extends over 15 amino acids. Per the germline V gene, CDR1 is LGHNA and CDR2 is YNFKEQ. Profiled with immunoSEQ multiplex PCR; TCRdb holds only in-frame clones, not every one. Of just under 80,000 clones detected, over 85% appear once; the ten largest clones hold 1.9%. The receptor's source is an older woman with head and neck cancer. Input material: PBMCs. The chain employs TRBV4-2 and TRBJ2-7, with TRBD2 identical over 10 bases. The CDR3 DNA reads TGTGCCAGCAGCCAAGAAGGGACTAGCGACTACGAGCAGTACTTC. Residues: CASSQEGTSDYEQYF.